This section outlines one T cell receptor (beta chain) sequence together with its context. These data come from a study of long-term antiretroviral therapy in people with HIV. The CDR3 is made up of 15 amino acids. The V end lost 5 bases, the J end lost 0 bases, and 14 bases lay between the germline ends. Germline V gene data show CDR1 as SGHAT and CDR2 as FQDESV (reference sequence). They ran version v3.0 of the immunoSEQ assay at survey level. Sequencing had a target that covered about 40,000-50,000 T-cell genomes per sample. TCRdb's copy holds only in-frame clones and misses some; the assay was immunoSEQ multiplex PCR. The table records 32,000 or so clones, 85% to 90% of them present only once.

The material sequenced was unsorted PBMCs, taken 3.2 years before starting antiretroviral therapy. This TCR came from a man over 45 with HIV. The chain has TRBV11-1 and TRBJ2-7; maybe TRBD1 (5 bases). DNA of the CDR3: TGTGCCAGCAGCATTGGACATCCGAGCTCCTACGAGCAGTACTTC. It translates to CASSIGHPSSYEQYF.